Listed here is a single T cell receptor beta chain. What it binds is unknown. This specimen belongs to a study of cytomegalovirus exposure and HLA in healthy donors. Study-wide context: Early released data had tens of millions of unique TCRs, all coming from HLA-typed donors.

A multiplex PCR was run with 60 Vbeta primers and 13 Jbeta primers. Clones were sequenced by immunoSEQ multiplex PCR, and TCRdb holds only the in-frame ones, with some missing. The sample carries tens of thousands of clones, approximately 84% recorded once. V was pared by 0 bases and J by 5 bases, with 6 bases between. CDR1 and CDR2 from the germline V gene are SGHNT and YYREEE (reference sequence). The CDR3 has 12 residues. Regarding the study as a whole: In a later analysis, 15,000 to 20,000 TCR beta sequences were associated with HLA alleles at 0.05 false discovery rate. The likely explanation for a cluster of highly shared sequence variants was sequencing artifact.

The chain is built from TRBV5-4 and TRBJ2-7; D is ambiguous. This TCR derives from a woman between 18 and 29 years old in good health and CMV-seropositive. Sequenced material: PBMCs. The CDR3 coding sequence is TGTGCCAGCAGCTTGGGTCGGGACGAGCAGTACTTC. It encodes CASSLGRDEQYF. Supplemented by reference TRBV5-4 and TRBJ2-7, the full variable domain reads ETGVTQSPTHLIKTRGQQVTLRCSSQSGHNTVSWYQQALGQGPQFIFQYYREEENGRGNFPPRFSGLQFPNYSSELNVNALELDDSALYLCASSLGRDEQYFGPGTRLTVT.